The 18 T cell receptor beta chains below all came from one sample that was sequenced in a study of cytomegalovirus exposure and HLA in healthy donors. TCRdb's copy holds only in-frame clones and misses some; the assay was immunoSEQ multiplex PCR. The sample includes around 160,000 clones, 80% to 85% seen only once; the top ten take approximately 10%. Material for sequencing was PBMCs. The receptors were gathered from a man under 40 in good health and CMV-seropositive.

This clone turned up a few times. The chain carries TRBV19 and TRBJ2-1; 7 bases match TRBD2. V lost 3 bases and J lost 4; bases outside the gene matches: 6. Germline CDR1 reads LNHDA; CDR2 reads SQIVND (reference sequence). This CDR3 spans 15 amino acids. The CDR3 is CASSMAASGYNEQFF. CDR3 nucleotides: TGTGCCAGTAGTATGGCGGCTAGCGGTTACAATGAGCAGTTCTTC.

The rearrangement links TRBV7-9 to TRBJ1-4, with a weak D call TRBD1 (5 bases). CDR1 and CDR2 (germline): SEHNR, FQNEAQ (reference sequence). This CDR3 comprises 14 residues. Trimming cost V 7 bases and J 7 bases, with 16 bases left between them. CDR3 nucleotide sequence: TGTGCCAGCAATTATGGCAGGGATGGTGAAAAACTGTTTTTT. Translating it yields CASNYGRDGEKLFF.

A single count supports this clone. V and J are TRBV7-6 and TRBJ2-3; the D gene is possibly TRBD1 (5 bases). The germline V and J ends were trimmed by 2 bases and 0 bases, with 6 bases remaining between them. CDR1 SGHVS and CDR2 FNYEAQ come from the germline V gene. The CDR3 sequence is 14 residues long. This chain's CDR3 is CASSLRGSTDTQYF. CDR3 bases: TGTGCCAGCAGCTTAAGGGGAAGCACAGATACGCAGTATTTT.

The chain is built from TRBV27 and TRBJ1-2; weak D call: TRBD1 (6 bases). The CDR3 totals 15 residues. The germline gives CDR1 MNHEY, CDR2 SMNVEV (reference sequence). Trimming removed 6 bases at V and 4 bases at J, with 18 bases between. CDR3 in DNA: TGTGCCAGCAGCCCCGGCACAGGGATTAGCTATGGCTACACCTTC. Translating it yields CASSPGTGISYGYTF.

The chain is built from TRBV7-2 and TRBJ2-4; TRBD1 matches 9 bases. V was pared by 0 bases and J by 11 bases, with 2 bases of the junction left unmatched. Germline V gene sequence: CDR1 SGHTA, CDR2 FQGNSA. The CDR3 contains 13 residues. The CDR3 here is CASSLAGTGLQYF. The DNA of the CDR3 is TGTGCCAGCAGCTTAGCGGGGACAGGGCTTCAGTACTTC.

The count of this clone is one. The CDR3 spells CASSTGTSGLQETQYF. The CDR3 DNA sequence: TGCGCCAGCAGCACCGGGACTAGCGGATTACAAGAGACCCAGTACTTC. This chain uses TRBV5-1 with TRBJ2-5, with TRBD2 matching 11 bases. J was trimmed by 2 bases and V by 4 bases; bases with no gene match: 7. The CDR3 is made up of 16 amino acids. Germline CDR1 SGHRS, CDR2 YFSETQ.

This chain joins TRBV5-1 and TRBJ2-2; D unresolved. The length of the CDR3 is 12 residues. Trimming took off 5 bases at V and 6 bases at J, with 8 bases between the two ends. From germline, CDR1 is SGHRS and CDR2 YFSETQ. CDR3: CASSRVAGELFF. CDR3 nucleotides: TGCGCCAGCAGTCGGGTGGCCGGGGAGCTGTTTTTT.

The V gene is TRBV28, the J gene TRBJ1-4; 11 bases are shared with TRBD1. The V gene's germline CDR1 is MDHEN and CDR2 SYDVKM. V gave up 5 bases and J gave up 10 bases; unmatched junction bases: 6. The CDR3 is 14 residues long. The CDR3 bases are TGTGCCAGCAGTCTGGGACAGGGGGACGTAAAACTGTTTTTT. This sequence encodes CASSLGQGDVKLFF. Together with reference TRBV28 and TRBJ1-4, the CDR3 gives the full variable domain: DVKVTQSSRYLVKRTGEKVFLECVQDMDHENMFWYRQDPGLGLRLIYFSYDVKMKEKGDIPEGYSVSREKKERFSLILESASTNQTSMYLCASSLGQGDVKLFFGSGTQLSVL.

This clone has a handful of counts. The chain employs TRBV2 and TRBJ1-5, with 10 bases matching TRBD1. CDR3 length: 14 amino acids. Germline assignment: CDR1 SNHLY and CDR2 FYNNEI. V lost 0 bases, J lost 7 bases, and 0 bases stayed unmatched. CDR3 DNA: TGTGCCAGCAGTGAAGCGACAGGGGGCCAGCCCCAGCATTTT. It encodes CASSEATGGQPQHF.

This clone was counted ten times or more. This rearrangement joins TRBV5-1 to TRBJ2-2, with 7 bases lining up with TRBD2. CDR1 is SGHRS and CDR2 is YFSETQ in the germline V gene. J gave up 5 bases and V 0 bases, and 4 bases lay outside the gene matches. CDR3 length: 15 residues. CDR3 coding DNA: TGCGCCAGCAGCTTGGGAGTTAGCGGGACCGGGGAGCTGTTTTTT. Amino acid sequence: CASSLGVSGTGELFF.

This chain links TRBV4-3 with TRBJ2-7; TRBD1 matches at 8 bases. Germline CDR1 is LGHNA and CDR2 is YSLEER. The CDR3 loop spans 15 amino acids. After removal of 0 bases from V and 7 bases from J, the junction contained 8 bases not matched to a gene. CDR3 nucleotides: TGCGCCAGCAGCCAAGATCGCGACAGGGGTACGGAGCAGTACTTC. It yields the protein CASSQDRDRGTEQYF.

This rearrangement joins TRBV5-1 to TRBJ2-7, with D unclear. There are 14 residues in the CDR3. Trimming shortened V by 0 bases and J by 0 bases, and 7 bases separated the two germline ends. Germline loops: CDR1 SGHRS, CDR2 YFSETQ. The chain's CDR3 is CASSLETYSYEQYF. Here the CDR3 DNA reads TGCGCCAGCAGCTTGGAGACTTACTCCTACGAGCAGTACTTC.

The chain carries TRBV9 and TRBJ2-3; 13 nucleotides align to TRBD2. V lost 4 bases, J lost 6 bases, and 11 bases stayed unmatched. Germline CDR1 reads SGDLS; CDR2 reads YYNGEE. CDR3 length equals 17 residues. CDR3 bases: TGTGCCAGCAGCTTCTCCCGGGGGACTAGCGGGGTCGATACGCAGTATTTT. Translating it yields CASSFSRGTSGVDTQYF.

The chain joins TRBV19 to TRBJ1-1; possible D gene TRBD1, 6 bases. V was pared by 1 base and J by 6 bases, with 12 bases between. Germline V CDR1 and CDR2: LNHDA, SQIVND (reference sequence). There are 14 residues in the CDR3. CDR3 nucleotide sequence: TGTGCCAGTAGTATAGTCGGACAGAGGTCTGAAGCTTTCTTT. Protein product: CASSIVGQRSEAFF.

The rearrangement joins TRBV19 to TRBJ2-1; the D gene is possibly TRBD2 (6 bases). CDR1 LNHDA and CDR2 SQIVND come from the germline V gene (reference sequence). V was pared by 3 bases and J by 1 base, with 13 bases between. This CDR3 is 16 amino acids long. The CDR3 sequence: CASSMGTGRSYNEQFF. In nucleotides, the CDR3 is TGTGCCAGTAGTATGGGAACTGGGAGGTCCTACAATGAGCAGTTCTTC. The entire variable domain, with the rest obtained from reference TRBV19 and TRBJ2-1, is as follows: DGGITQSPKYLFRKEGQNVTLSCEQNLNHDAMYWYRQDPGQGLRLIYYSQIVNDFQKGDIAEGYSVSREKKESFPLTVTSAQKNPTAFYLCASSMGTGRSYNEQFFGPGTRLTVL.

The chain is built from TRBV27 and TRBJ2-2; the match to TRBD1 covers 10 bases. Germline values: CDR1 MNHEY, CDR2 SMNVEV (reference sequence). The CDR3 is 15 residues long. V lost 5 bases to trimming and J lost 6 bases; unmatched junction nucleotides: 6. The CDR3 protein is CASSPGTGEAGELFF. DNA of the CDR3: TGTGCCAGCAGTCCCGGGACAGGGGAAGCCGGGGAGCTGTTTTTT.

This clone came up a few times. The gene calls are TRBV5-4 and TRBJ2-2, with 7 bases aligning to TRBD1. Germline-derived CDR1 and CDR2 are SGHNT and YYREEE (reference sequence). V trimming: 4 bases; J trimming: 6 bases; junction bases outside the gene matches: 6. The CDR3 is 14 residues long. The CDR3 DNA reads as TGTGCCAGCAGCAGACAGGGCAGATCCGGGGAGCTGTTTTTT. It encodes CASSRQGRSGELFF.

The DNA for the CDR3 is TGCAGCGTTGAAGGTAGAGCAGTGGCGGGAGGATTCTCCTACGAGCAGTACTTC. This gives the protein CSVEGRAVAGGFSYEQYF. The chain couples TRBV29-1 to TRBJ2-7; 8 bases map to TRBD2. With V trimmed by 1 base and J by 0 bases, 14 bases remained unmatched. Germline V gene lookup returns CDR1 SQVTM and CDR2 ANQGSEA. CDR3 length: 18 amino acids.